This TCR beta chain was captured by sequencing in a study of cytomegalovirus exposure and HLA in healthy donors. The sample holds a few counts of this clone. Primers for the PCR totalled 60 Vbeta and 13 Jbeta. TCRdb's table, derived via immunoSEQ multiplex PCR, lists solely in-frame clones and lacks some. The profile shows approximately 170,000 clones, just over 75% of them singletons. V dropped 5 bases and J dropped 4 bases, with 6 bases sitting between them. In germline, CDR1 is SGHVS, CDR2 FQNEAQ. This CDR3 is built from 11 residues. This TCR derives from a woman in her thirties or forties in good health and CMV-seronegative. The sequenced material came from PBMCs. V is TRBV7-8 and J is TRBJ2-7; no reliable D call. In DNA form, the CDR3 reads TGTGCCAGCAGCACCAGTTACGAGCAGTACTTC. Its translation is CASSTSYEQYF.